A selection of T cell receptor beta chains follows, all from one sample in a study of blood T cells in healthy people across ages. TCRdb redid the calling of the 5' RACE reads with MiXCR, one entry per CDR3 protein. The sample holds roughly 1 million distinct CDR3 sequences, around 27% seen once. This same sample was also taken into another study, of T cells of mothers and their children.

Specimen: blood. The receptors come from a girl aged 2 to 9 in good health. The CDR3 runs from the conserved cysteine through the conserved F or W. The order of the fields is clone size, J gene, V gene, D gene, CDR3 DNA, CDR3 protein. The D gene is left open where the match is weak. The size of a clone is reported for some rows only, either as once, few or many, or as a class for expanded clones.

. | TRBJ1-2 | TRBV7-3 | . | TGTGCCAGCAGCTTAACTGGGGGGGGAGCTCTTAACTATGGCTACACCTTC | CASSLTGGGALNYGYTF
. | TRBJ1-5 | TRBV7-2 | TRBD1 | TGTGCCAGCAGCTTAGTCGGACAGGGGAGGGCCCAGCATTTT | CASSLVGQGRAQHF
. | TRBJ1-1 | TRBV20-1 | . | TGCAGTGCTCCAACCCAGGGCCTCCGTGAAGCTTTCTTT | CSAPTQGLREAFF
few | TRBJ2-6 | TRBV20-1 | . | TGCAGTGCTATTAATAGCGCGAGCTCTGGGGCCAACGTCCTGACTTTC | CSAINSASSGANVLTF
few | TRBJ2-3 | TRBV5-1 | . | TGCGCCAGCAGAGGGCAAACTAGCACAGATACGCAGTATTTT | CASRGQTSTDTQYF
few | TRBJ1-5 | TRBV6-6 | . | TGTGCCAGCACGAACTTGGGTCAGCCCCAGCATTTT | CASTNLGQPQHF
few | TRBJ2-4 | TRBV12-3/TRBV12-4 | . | TGTGCCAGCCAGGGCGACGGTTCAGGAAACATTCAGTACTTC | CASQGDGSGNIQYF
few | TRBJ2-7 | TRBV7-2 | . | TGTGCCAGCAGCCAATTAGCGGACTACGAGCAGTACTTC | CASSQLADYEQYF
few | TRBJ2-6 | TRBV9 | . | TGTGCCAGCAGCAGGGAAGTAGCTGGGGCCAACGTCCTGACTTTC | CASSREVAGANVLTF
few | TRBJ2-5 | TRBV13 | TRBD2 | TGTGCCAGCAGCTTCAGAGGTAGCGGGGGGTCCCTGGGGGAGACCCAGTACTTC | CASSFRGSGGSLGETQYF
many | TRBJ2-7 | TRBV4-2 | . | TGTGCCAGCAGTTCCTCAGCAGGCCGATACGAGCAGTACTTC | CASSSSAGRYEQYF
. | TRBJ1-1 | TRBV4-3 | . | TGCGCCAGCAGCCAAGATTGGACGGATACGAGGACTGAAGCTTTCTTT | CASSQDWTDTRTEAFF
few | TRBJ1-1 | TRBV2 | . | TGTGCCACCACGGACAGACCCACTGAAGCTTTCTTT | CATTDRPTEAFF
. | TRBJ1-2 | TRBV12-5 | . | TGTGCTAGTGAGAAGGGAACGTCTAACTATGGCTACACCTTC | CASEKGTSNYGYTF
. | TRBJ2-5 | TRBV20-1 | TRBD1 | TGCAGTGCTAGATTGGTCACCGGGACAGAGTTTATTGAGACCCAGTACTTC | CSARLVTGTEFIETQYF
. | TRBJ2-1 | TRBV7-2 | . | TGTGCCAGCAGCTTACGACAGCACCTTCAGCAGTTCTTC | CASSLRQHLQQFF
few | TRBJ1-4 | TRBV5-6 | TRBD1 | TGTGCCAGCAGCACCACTACAGGGGCCTGGAAGAGAGGAAAACTGTTTTTT | CASSTTTGAWKRGKLFF
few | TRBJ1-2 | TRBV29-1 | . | TGCAGCGGGGGGGACGCCGACCCTTATGGCTACACCTTC | CSGGDADPYGYTF
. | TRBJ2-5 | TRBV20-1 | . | TGCAGTGCTAGGGATTTGTTGGGGGCAGATAGCCGGGACTTAGAGACCCAGTACTTC | CSARDLLGADSRDLETQYF
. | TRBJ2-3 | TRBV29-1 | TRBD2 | TGCAGCGTTGTTCCCACTAGCGGGAGCACAGATACGCAGTATTTT | CSVVPTSGSTDTQYF
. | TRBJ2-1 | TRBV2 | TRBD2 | TGTGCCGGGGGGGTGGGTGAGCAGTTCTTC | CAGGVGEQFF
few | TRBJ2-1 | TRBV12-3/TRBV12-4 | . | TGTGCCAGCAGTTTAGATCCTGGGAGGTCCGAGCAGTTCTTC | CASSLDPGRSEQFF
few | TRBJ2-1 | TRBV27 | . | TGTGCCAGCAGTAACGGCCCCCGGGAGCAGTTCTTC | CASSNGPREQFF
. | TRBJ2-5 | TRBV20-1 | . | TGCAGTGCTAGAGTTCGAGGCCCGAATACCCAGTACTTC | CSARVRGPNTQYF
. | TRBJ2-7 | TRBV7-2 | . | TGTGCCAGCAGCCCTAATTGGGTACACGAGCAGTACTTC | CASSPNWVHEQYF
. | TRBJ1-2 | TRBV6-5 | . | TGTGCCAGCAGTTATGACAACAGCCCATCCTATGGCTACACCTTC | CASSYDNSPSYGYTF
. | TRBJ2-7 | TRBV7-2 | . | TGTGCCAGCAGCTTATATGCCTTGGGGACCCCCTACGAGCAGTACTTC | CASSLYALGTPYEQYF
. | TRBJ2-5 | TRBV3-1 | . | TGTGCCAGCAGCCAAGGTTTGGGGCGGGAAGAGACCCAGTACTTC | CASSQGLGREETQYF
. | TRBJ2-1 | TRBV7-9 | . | TGTGCCAGCAGCTCGATGACAGCTAACAATGAGCAGTTCTTC | CASSSMTANNEQFF
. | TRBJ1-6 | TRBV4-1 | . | TGCGCCAGCAGCCAAGTGGACATTGGAGCTTCACCCCTCCACTTT | CASSQVDIGASPLHF
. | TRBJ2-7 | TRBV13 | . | TGTGCCAGCAGCCCCTCGGGGTTTCCCAGCGAGCAGTACTTC | CASSPSGFPSEQYF
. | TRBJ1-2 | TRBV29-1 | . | TGCAGCGTCCCCAAGGGGTATGGCTACACCTTC | CSVPKGYGYTF
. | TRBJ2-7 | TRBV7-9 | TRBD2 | TGTGCCAGCAGATCAAAGAACCCGGGAGGGGTGTGCGAGCAGTACTTC | CASRSKNPGGVCEQYF
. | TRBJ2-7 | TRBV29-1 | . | TGCAGCGTTGTCGAGCAGGGGAGGACCTACGAGCAGTACTTC | CSVVEQGRTYEQYF
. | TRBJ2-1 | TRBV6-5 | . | TGTGCCAGCAGCAAGAGCTCCTACAATGAGCAGTTCTTC | CASSKSSYNEQFF
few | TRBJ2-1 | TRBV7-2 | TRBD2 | TGTGCCAGCAGCTTAGAAGCGGGAGTACCGCAGTTCTTC | CASSLEAGVPQFF
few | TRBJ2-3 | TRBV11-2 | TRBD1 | TGTGCCAGCAGCTTAGGGTCCAGGGGGCAGGAAGATACGCAGTATTTT | CASSLGSRGQEDTQYF
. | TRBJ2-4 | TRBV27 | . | TGTGCCAGCAGTTTACAGACGGGAGACATTCAGTACTTC | CASSLQTGDIQYF
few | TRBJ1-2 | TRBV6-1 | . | TGTGCCAGCTATCGCTTACAGATGACTAACTATGGCTACACCTTC | CASYRLQMTNYGYTF
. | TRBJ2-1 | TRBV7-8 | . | TGTGCCAGCAGCTCCGTAGACTACTACTACAATGAGCAGTTCTTC | CASSSVDYYYNEQFF
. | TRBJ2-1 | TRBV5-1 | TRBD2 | TGCGCCAGCAGCTCGATTAGCGGGAGGGACTACAATGAGCAGTTCTTC | CASSSISGRDYNEQFF
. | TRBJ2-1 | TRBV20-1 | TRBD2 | TGCAGTGCTAGTCACGGGAGGGCCCTCTCCTCCTACAATGAGCAGTTCTTC | CSASHGRALSSYNEQFF
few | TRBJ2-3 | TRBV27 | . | TGTGCCAGCAGTTTGTCGGGCGAGACTAGCACAGATACGCAGTATTTT | CASSLSGETSTDTQYF
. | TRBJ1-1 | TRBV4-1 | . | TGCGCCAGCAGAAGAGCTAAAATGAACACTGAAGCTTTCTTT | CASRRAKMNTEAFF
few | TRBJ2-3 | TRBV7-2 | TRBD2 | TGTGCCAGCAGCTTAGAACTAGCGGCTAGCACAGATACGCAGTATTTT | CASSLELAASTDTQYF
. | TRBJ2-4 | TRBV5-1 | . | TGCGCCAGCAGCATTGATACTGGGGACATTCAGTACTTC | CASSIDTGDIQYF
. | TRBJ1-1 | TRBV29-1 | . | TGCAGCGTAGGAATACGTCTCCTGAACACTGAAGCTTTCTTT | CSVGIRLLNTEAFF
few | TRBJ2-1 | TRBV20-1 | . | TGCAGTGCTAGTCCGCTAGTGCAATACAATGAGCAGTTCTTC | CSASPLVQYNEQFF
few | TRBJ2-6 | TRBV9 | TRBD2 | TGTGCCAGCAGCGGAGGGACTAGTGGGACCAACGTCCTGACTTTC | CASSGGTSGTNVLTF
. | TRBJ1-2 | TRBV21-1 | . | TGTGCCAGCAGCAAAGGTGAGGACACTCACCACTATGGCTACACCTTC | CASSKGEDTHHYGYTF
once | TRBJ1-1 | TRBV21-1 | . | TGTGCCAGCAGCAAACAGGCAGGCACCCGCACTGAAGCTTTCTTT | CASSKQAGTRTEAFF
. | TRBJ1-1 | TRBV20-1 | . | TGCAGTGGGGCGTCTGCGAACACTGAAGCTTTCTTT | CSGASANTEAFF
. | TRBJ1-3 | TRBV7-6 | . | TGTGCCAGCAGCGTAAGCAAAAACACCATATATTTT | CASSVSKNTIYF
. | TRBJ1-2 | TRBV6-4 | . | TGTGCCAGCAGTGACTCGCGGGGGTCCAACTATGGCTACACCTTC | CASSDSRGSNYGYTF
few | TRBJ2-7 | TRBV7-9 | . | TGTGCCAGCAGCTTAACGGCCGACAACTACGAGCAGTACTTC | CASSLTADNYEQYF